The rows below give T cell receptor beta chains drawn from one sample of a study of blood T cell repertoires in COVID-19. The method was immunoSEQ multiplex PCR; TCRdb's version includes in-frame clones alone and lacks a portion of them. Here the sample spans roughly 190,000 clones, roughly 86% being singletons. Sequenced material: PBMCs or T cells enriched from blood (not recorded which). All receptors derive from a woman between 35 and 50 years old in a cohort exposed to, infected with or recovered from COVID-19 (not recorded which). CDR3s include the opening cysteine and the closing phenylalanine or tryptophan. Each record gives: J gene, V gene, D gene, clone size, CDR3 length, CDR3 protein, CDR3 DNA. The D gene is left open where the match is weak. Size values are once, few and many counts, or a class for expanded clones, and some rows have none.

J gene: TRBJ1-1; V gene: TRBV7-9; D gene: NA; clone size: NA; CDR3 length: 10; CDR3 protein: CALGSPEAFF; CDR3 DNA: TGTGCCCTGGGGAGTCCTGAAGCTTTCTTT
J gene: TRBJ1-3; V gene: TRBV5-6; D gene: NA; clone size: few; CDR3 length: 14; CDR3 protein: CASSLNGRGNTIYF; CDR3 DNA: TGTGCCAGCAGCTTGAACGGCAGGGGAAACACCATATATTTT
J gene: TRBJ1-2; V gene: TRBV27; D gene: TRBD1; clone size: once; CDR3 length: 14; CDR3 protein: CASSGQGGADGYTF; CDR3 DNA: TGTGCCAGCAGTGGACAGGGTGGAGCCGATGGCTACACCTTC
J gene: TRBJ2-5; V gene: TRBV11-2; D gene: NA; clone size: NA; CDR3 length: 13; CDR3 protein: CASVGQWQETQYF; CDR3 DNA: TGTGCCAGCGTGGGGCAGTGGCAAGAGACCCAGTACTTC
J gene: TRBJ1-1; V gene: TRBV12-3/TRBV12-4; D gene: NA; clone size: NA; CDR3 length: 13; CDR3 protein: CASSLLRGIEAFF; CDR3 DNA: TGTGCCAGCAGTCTCCTTCGAGGGATCGAAGCTTTCTTT
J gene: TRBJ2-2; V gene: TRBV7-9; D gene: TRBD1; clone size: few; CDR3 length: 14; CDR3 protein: CASSLNRGTGELFF; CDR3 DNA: TGTGCCAGCAGCCTGAACAGGGGCACCGGGGAGCTGTTTTTT
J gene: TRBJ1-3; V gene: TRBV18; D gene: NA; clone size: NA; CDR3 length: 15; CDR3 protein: CASSPPSRAGNTIYF; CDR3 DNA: TGTGCCAGCTCACCACCGAGCAGGGCTGGAAACACCATATATTTT
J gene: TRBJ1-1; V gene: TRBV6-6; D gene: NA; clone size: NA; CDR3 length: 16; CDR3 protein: CASRASRTFVGTEAFF; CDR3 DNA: TGTGCCAGCAGGGCTTCAAGGACATTTGTCGGCACTGAAGCTTTCTTT
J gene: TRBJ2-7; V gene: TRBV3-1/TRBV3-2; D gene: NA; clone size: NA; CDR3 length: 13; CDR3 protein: CASSLHGGNEQYF; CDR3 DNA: TGTGCCAGCAGCCTACATGGAGGGAACGAGCAGTACTTC
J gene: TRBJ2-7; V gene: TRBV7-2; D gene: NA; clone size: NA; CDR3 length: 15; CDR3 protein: CASSLAPVREYEQYF; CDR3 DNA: TGTGCCAGCAGCTTAGCCCCCGTGAGGGAGTACGAGCAGTACTTC
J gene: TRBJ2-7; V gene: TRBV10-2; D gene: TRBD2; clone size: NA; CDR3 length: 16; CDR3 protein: CASSETSGRGGWEQYF; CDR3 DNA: TGCGCCAGCAGTGAAACTAGCGGCCGGGGAGGTTGGGAGCAGTACTTC
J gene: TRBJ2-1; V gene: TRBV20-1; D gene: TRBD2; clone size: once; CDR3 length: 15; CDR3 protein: CSASGTSGSQNEQFF; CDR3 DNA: TGCAGTGCTAGTGGCACTAGCGGGAGCCAAAATGAGCAGTTCTTC
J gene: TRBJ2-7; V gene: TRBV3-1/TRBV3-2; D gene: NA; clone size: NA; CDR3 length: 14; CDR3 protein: CASSHPGFSYEQYF; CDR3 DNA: TGTGCCAGCAGCCACCCCGGGTTCTCCTACGAGCAGTACTTC
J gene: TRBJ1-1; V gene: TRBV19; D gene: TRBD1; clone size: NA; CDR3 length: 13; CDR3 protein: CASSRQGQGGAFF; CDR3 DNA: TGTGCCAGTAGCCGACAGGGACAGGGAGGCGCTTTCTTT
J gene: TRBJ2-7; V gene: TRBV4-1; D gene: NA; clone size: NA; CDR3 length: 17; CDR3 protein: CASSQDLLAYRSYEQYF; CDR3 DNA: TGCGCCAGCAGCCAAGATTTGCTAGCATATCGATCCTACGAGCAGTACTTC
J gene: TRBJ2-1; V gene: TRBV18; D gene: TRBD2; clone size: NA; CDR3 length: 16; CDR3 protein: CASSPAGTSAYNEQFF; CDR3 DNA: TGTGCCAGCTCACCAGCCGGGACTAGCGCTTACAATGAGCAGTTCTTC
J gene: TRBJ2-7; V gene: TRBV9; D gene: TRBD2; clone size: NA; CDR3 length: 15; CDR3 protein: CASSVGAGGPHEQYF; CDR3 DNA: TGTGCCAGCAGCGTAGGGGCGGGAGGGCCCCACGAGCAGTACTTC
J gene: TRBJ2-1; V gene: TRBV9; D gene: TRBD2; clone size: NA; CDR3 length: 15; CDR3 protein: CASSVGTSTFDEQFF; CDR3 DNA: TGTGCCAGCAGCGTCGGGACTAGCACCTTCGATGAGCAGTTCTTC
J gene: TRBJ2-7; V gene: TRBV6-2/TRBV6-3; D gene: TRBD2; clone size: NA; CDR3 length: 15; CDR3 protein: CASSYGGGRYYEQYF; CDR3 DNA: TGTGCCAGCAGTTACGGAGGCGGGAGGTACTACGAGCAGTACTTC
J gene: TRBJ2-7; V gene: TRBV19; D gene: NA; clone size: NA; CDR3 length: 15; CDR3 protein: CASSTTTGSSYEQYF; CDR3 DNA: TGTGCCAGTAGTACCACGACTGGGAGCTCCTACGAGCAGTACTTC
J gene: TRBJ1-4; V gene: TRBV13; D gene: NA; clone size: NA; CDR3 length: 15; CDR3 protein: CASSGRTAPNEKLFF; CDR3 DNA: TGTGCCAGCAGCGGAAGGACAGCCCCTAATGAAAAACTGTTTTTT
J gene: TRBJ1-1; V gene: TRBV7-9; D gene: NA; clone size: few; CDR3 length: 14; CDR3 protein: CASSTGALNTEAFF; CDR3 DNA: TGTGCCAGCAGTACAGGCGCCTTGAACACTGAAGCTTTCTTT
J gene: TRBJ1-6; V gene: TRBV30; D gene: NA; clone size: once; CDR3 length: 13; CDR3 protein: CAWSVAKNSPLHF; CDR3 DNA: TGTGCCTGGAGTGTTGCTAAGAATTCACCCCTCCACTTT
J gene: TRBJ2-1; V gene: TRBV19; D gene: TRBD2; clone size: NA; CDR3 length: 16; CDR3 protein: CASSISGLAEYNEQFF; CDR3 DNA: TGTGCCAGTAGTATCTCTGGTCTAGCGGAATACAATGAGCAGTTCTTC
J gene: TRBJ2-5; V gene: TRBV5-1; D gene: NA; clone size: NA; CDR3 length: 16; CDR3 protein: CASSPRDRMLQETQYF; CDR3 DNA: TGCGCCAGCAGCCCCAGAGACAGGATGTTACAAGAGACCCAGTACTTC
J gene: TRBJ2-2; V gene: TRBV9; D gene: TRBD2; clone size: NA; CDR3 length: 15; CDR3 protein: CASSVDGGGTGELFF; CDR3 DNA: TGTGCCAGCAGCGTAGATGGCGGGGGCACCGGGGAGCTGTTTTTT
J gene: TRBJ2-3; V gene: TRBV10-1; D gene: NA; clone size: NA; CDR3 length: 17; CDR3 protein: CASSPGKRTAQADTQYF; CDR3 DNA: TGCGCCAGCAGTCCCGGGAAACGGACAGCCCAGGCAGATACGCAGTATTTT
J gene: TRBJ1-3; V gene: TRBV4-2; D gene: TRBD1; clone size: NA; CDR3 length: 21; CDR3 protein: CASSQGRSGSDRGISAFSIYF; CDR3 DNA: TGTGCCAGCAGCCAAGGTAGAAGCGGTAGTGACAGGGGGATTTCGGCATTCTCCATATATTTT
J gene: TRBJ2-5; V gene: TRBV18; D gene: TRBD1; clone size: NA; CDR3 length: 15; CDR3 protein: CASSPIGQGKETQYF; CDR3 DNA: TGTGCCAGCTCACCAATCGGACAGGGAAAAGAGACCCAGTACTTC
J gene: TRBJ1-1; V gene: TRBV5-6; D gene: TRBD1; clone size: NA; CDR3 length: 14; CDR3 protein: CASSPGTGYTEAFF; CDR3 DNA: TGTGCCAGCAGCCCCGGGACAGGGTACACTGAAGCTTTCTTT
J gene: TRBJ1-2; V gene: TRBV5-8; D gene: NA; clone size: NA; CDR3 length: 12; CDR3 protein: CASSFSGNGYTF; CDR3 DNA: TGTGCCAGCAGCTTTTCCGGGAATGGCTACACCTTC
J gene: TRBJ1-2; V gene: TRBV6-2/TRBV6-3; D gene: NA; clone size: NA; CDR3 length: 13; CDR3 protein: CASSYQGIDGYTF; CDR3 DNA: TGTGCCAGCAGTTACCAGGGAATCGATGGCTACACCTTC
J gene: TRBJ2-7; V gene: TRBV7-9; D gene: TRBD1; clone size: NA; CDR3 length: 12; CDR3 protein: CASSLDRGEQYF; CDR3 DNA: TGTGCCAGCAGCTTAGACAGGGGCGAGCAGTACTTC
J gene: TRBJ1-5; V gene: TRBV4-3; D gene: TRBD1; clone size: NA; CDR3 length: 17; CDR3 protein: CASSRGPSRGLCQPQHF; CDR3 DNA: TGCGCCAGCAGCCGCGGACCTTCAAGGGGGCTATGTCAGCCCCAGCATTTT
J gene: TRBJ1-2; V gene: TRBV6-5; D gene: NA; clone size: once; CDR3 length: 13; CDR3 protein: CASSIGGNYGYTF; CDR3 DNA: TGTGCCAGCAGTATAGGCGGAAACTATGGCTACACCTTC
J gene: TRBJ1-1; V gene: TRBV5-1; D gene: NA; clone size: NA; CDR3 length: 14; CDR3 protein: CASSSGHTNTEAFF; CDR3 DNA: TGCGCCAGCAGCTCAGGACACACGAACACTGAAGCTTTCTTT
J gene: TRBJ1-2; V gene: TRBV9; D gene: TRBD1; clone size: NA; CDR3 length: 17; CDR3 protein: CASSVAGHARQGFGYTF; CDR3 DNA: TGTGCCAGCAGCGTAGCTGGACACGCCCGACAGGGTTTCGGCTACACCTTC
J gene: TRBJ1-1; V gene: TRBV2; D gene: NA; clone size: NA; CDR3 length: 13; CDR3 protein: CASRDSQNTEAFF; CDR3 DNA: TGTGCCAGCAGGGACAGCCAGAACACTGAAGCTTTCTTT
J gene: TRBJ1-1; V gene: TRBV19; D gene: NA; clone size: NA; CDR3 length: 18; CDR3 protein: CASSSTPARFGPSLEAFF; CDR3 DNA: TGTGCCAGTAGTTCGACCCCGGCCAGGTTTGGTCCTTCGCTCGAAGCTTTCTTT
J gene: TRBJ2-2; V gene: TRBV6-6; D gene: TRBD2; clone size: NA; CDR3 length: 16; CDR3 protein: CASSQTSGGANGELFF; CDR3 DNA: TGTGCCAGCAGCCAGACTAGCGGGGGGGCCAACGGGGAGCTGTTTTTT
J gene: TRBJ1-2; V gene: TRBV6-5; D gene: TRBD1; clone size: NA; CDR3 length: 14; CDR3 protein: CASSQFGTGHGYTF; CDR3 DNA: TGTGCCAGCAGCCAATTCGGGACAGGGCACGGCTACACCTTC
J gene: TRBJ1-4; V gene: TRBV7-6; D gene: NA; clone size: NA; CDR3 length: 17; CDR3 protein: CASSLVPSKGANEKLFF; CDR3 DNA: TGTGCCAGCAGCTTAGTTCCCTCAAAGGGGGCTAATGAAAAACTGTTTTTT
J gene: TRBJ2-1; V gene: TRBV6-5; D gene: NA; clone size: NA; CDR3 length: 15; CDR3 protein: CASSSHHGQRDEQFF; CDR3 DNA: TGTGCCAGCAGTTCCCACCACGGACAGAGGGATGAGCAGTTCTTC
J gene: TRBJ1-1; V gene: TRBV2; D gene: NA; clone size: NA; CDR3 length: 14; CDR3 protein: CATIALTRDTEAFF; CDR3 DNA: TGTGCCACCATCGCCCTAACGCGGGACACTGAAGCTTTCTTT
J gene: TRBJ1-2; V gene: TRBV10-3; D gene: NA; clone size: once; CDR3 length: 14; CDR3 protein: CAIAAADDSYGYTF; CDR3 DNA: TGTGCCATCGCGGCGGCTGACGATTCCTATGGCTACACCTTC
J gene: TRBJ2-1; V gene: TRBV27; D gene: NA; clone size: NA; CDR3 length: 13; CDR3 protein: CASSPGQYNEQFF; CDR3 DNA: TGTGCCAGCAGTCCCGGACAGTACAATGAGCAGTTCTTC
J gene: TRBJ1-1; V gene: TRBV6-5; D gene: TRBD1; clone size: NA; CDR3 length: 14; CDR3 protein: CASTRTGVNTEAFF; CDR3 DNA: TGTGCCAGCACTCGGACAGGGGTGAACACTGAAGCTTTCTTT
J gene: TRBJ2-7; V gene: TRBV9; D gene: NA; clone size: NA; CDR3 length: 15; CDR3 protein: CASSVEGIGSYEQYF; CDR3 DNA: TGTGCCAGCAGCGTGGAGGGGATCGGCTCCTACGAGCAGTACTTC
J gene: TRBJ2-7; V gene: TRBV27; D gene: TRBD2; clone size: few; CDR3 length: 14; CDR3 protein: CASSLRTSPYEQYF; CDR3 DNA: TGTGCCAGCAGTTTACGGACTAGCCCCTACGAGCAGTACTTC
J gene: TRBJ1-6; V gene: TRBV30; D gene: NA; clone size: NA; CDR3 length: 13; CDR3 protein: CAWSPPGNSPLHF; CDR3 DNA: TGTGCCTGGAGTCCACCGGGAAATTCACCCCTCCACTTT
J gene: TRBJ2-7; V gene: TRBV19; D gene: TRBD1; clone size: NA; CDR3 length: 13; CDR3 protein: CASSWTGAYEQYF; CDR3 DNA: TGTGCCAGTAGCTGGACAGGGGCCTACGAGCAGTACTTC
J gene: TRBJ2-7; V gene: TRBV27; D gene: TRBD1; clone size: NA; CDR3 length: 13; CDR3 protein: CASRSGGAYEQYF; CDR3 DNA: TGTGCCAGCAGATCAGGGGGTGCCTACGAGCAGTACTTC